The 5 T cell receptor beta chains reported below all come from one sample, sequenced in a study of cytomegalovirus exposure and HLA in healthy donors. The PCR employed 60 Vbeta primers together with 13 Jbeta primers. The protocol was immunoSEQ multiplex PCR, while the TCRdb copy is restricted to in-frame clones and leaves out a portion. The data show about 78,000 clones, about 88% seen once. Source material: PBMCs. Source of these receptors: a woman between 50 and 59 years old in good health and CMV-seronegative.

Remarks on this clone: Germline is not matched at one junction end, which may reflect a read error. J is TRBJ2-1 and V is TRBV5-6; 10 bases map to TRBD1. This CDR3 spans 16 amino acids. CDR1 SGHDT and CDR2 YYEEEE come from the germline V gene. The chain's CDR3 is CVSSTRQGAMYNEQFF. In DNA form, the CDR3 reads TGTGTCAGCAGCACCCGACAGGGGGCGATGTACAATGAGCAGTTCTTC.

This chain joins TRBV27 and TRBJ2-3; TRBD2 aligns across 10 bases. With V trimmed by 4 bases and J by 7 bases, 8 bases remained unmatched. The CDR3 loop spans 15 amino acids. CDR1 and CDR2 from the germline V gene are MNHEY and SMNVEV (reference sequence). For the CDR3, the DNA is TGTGCCAGCAGTTGGACTAGCGGAGAATTGAATACGCAGTATTTT. Its protein is CASSWTSGELNTQYF.

This chain uses TRBV6-5 with TRBJ1-4, with D perhaps TRBD1 (5 bases). The V end lost 6 bases, the J end lost 8 bases, and 13 bases lay between the germline ends. Germline V gene data show CDR1 as MNHEY and CDR2 as SVGAGI. This CDR3 contains 13 residues. CDR3 sequence: CASSLAGDEKLFF. The CDR3 nucleotides are TGTGCCAGCAGCCTCGCGGGGGACGAAAAACTGTTTTTT.

This clone was recorded once. V and J are TRBV5-5 and TRBJ1-1; D is possibly TRBD1 (6 bases). Trimming stripped 4 bases from V and 2 bases from J, with 18 bases between. The CDR3 spans 16 residues. The V gene's germline CDR1 is SGHKS and CDR2 YYEKEE (reference sequence). This CDR3 reads CASSLFDRLQNTEAFF. In DNA, the CDR3 is TGTGCCAGCAGCCTATTCGACAGGTTGCAAAACACTGAAGCTTTCTTT.

V and J are TRBV4-2 and TRBJ1-5; D possibly corresponds to TRBD1 (6 bases). The V and J ends lost 3 bases and 3 bases respectively, with 12 bases between them. Per germline, CDR1 LGHNA and CDR2 YNFKEQ. The CDR3 has 15 residues. In DNA form, the CDR3 reads TGTGCCAGCAGCCAGGTTACAGGGAACAATCAGCCCCAGCATTTT. Translating gives CASSQVTGNNQPQHF.